This T cell receptor (beta chain) was obtained from a study of shared clonotypes between healthy human individuals. The study, taken as a whole, reports: Sequencing depth was expected to affect clonotype sharing among donors.

With regard to this clone: Its antigen is as yet unknown. The same CDR3 is also encoded by other DNA sequences in this sample.

The CDR3 contains 15 residues. Germline V gives CDR1 MNHEY, CDR2 SMNVEV (reference sequence). Unmatched junction bases numbered 4, after V lost 3 bases and J lost 2 bases. Assay used: immunoSEQ multiplex PCR; TCRdb lists only in-frame clones, some missing. This sample carries roughly 550,000 clones, nearly 97% of them seen once, and the ten largest clones take around 0.11%. Terminally differentiated effector memory CD45RA+ cells were excluded from the naive CD8 cells, which were CD45RO-negative and positively selected for CCR7. Those who donated, Caucasian adults without exception, all lived in Nashville, Tennessee.

The chain has TRBV27 and TRBJ1-5; 7 bases map to TRBD1. The sample taken for sequencing was naive CD8+ T cells sorted from blood. This TCR was recovered from a woman aged 30 to 39 in good health. The CDR3 spells CASSLTGLGNQPQHF. CDR3 DNA: TGTGCCAGCAGTTTGACAGGGCTTGGCAATCAGCCCCAGCATTTT.